A single sample gave rise to the 26 T cell receptor beta chains below, sequenced in a study of PD-1 blockade in classical Hodgkin lymphoma. TCRdb's copy holds only in-frame clones and misses some; the assay was immunoSEQ multiplex PCR. This table holds about 43,000 clones, around 76% found once. Exposure to brentuximab vedotin varied, and each patient had relapsed following autologous stem cell transplantation. Sequenced material: peripheral blood mononuclear cells (PBMCs), taken before the second cycle of nivolumab. The receptors here all came from a human donor with classical Hodgkin lymphoma.

The V call is TRBV5-4, the J call TRBJ2-1; possibly TRBD1 or TRBD2 for D (5 bases each). The CDR3 contains 16 residues. The germline CDR1 and CDR2 sequences are SGHNT and YYREEE (reference sequence). Trimming took off 4 bases at V and 0 bases at J, with 14 bases between the two ends. CDR3 DNA: TGTGCCAGCAGCCGGGACCAAATGTCCTCCTACAATGAGCAGTTCTTC. It specifies CASSRDQMSSYNEQFF. Drawing the rest from reference TRBV5-4 and TRBJ2-1, the complete variable domain is ETGVTQSPTHLIKTRGQQVTLRCSSQSGHNTVSWYQQALGQGPQFIFQYYREEENGRGNFPPRFSGLQFPNYSSELNVNALELDDSALYLCASSRDQMSSYNEQFFGPGTRLTVL.

V is TRBV12-5 and J is TRBJ1-2, with D tentatively TRBD1 (5 bases). CDR3 size: 13 residues. V was shortened by 6 bases and J by 4 bases, with 12 bases between the two germline ends. Looked up from germline, CDR1 is LGHNT and CDR2 is FRNRAP. The CDR3 sequence: CASGHGTTYGYTF. The CDR3 region has the DNA TGTGCTAGTGGCCACGGGACGACCTATGGCTACACCTTC.

The table lists this clone with a count of one. The chain couples TRBV9 to TRBJ2-2; tentatively, D is TRBD1 (5 bases). Deletions cut 5 bases from V and 3 bases from J, with 17 bases between. CDR3 length equals 16 residues. From germline, CDR1 is SGDLS and CDR2 YYNGEE. CDR3 nucleotide sequence: TGTGCCAGCAGTGCCCAGACAGTCGAAGACACCGGGGAGCTGTTTTTT. Its protein product is CASSAQTVEDTGELFF.

In DNA, the CDR3 is TGTGCCAGCAGTGAGACAGGGGGAATCTCTGGAAACACCATATATTTT. Translating it yields CASSETGGISGNTIYF. The chain recombines TRBV6-1 with TRBJ1-3; 9 positions match TRBD1. The V and J ends lost 3 bases and 0 bases, in that order; junction bases with no gene match: 3. The CDR3 runs 16 residues. The germline gives CDR1 MNHNS, CDR2 SASEGT.

The chain combines TRBV14 with TRBJ2-3; D remains ambiguous. Germline loops: CDR1 SGHDN, CDR2 FVKESK. The CDR3 loop spans 11 amino acids. Deletions cut 5 bases from V and 2 bases from J, with 2 bases between. The DNA of the CDR3 is TGTGCCAGCAGCTACACAGATACGCAGTATTTT. Translated, it gives CASSYTDTQYF.

The chain recombines TRBV28 with TRBJ2-3, with 11 bases that match TRBD2. The CDR3 is 16 residues long. Trimming at V came to 4 bases and at J to 1 base, leaving 4 bases not matched to a gene. Germline V gene sequence: CDR1 MDHEN, CDR2 SYDVKM. The CDR3 is CASSSPLAGGTDTQYF. The CDR3 bases are TGTGCCAGCAGTTCACCACTAGCGGGAGGCACAGATACGCAGTATTTT. Variable domain in full (rest from reference TRBV28 and TRBJ2-3): DVKVTQSSRYLVKRTGEKVFLECVQDMDHENMFWYRQDPGLGLRLIYFSYDVKMKEKGDIPEGYSVSREKKERFSLILESASTNQTSMYLCASSSPLAGGTDTQYFGPGTRLTVL.

The chain recombines TRBV28 with TRBJ1-5; TRBD1 might be the D (5 bases). This CDR3 comprises 13 residues. Per the germline V gene, CDR1 is MDHEN and CDR2 is SYDVKM. Trimming removed 3 bases at V and 7 bases at J, with 10 bases between. CDR3 protein: CASSLWGGQPQHF. The CDR3 region has the DNA TGTGCCAGCAGTTTGTGGGGGGGACAGCCCCAGCATTTT. Together with reference TRBV28 and TRBJ1-5, the CDR3 gives the full variable domain: DVKVTQSSRYLVKRTGEKVFLECVQDMDHENMFWYRQDPGLGLRLIYFSYDVKMKEKGDIPEGYSVSREKKERFSLILESASTNQTSMYLCASSLWGGQPQHFGDGTRLSIL.

The chain carries TRBV7-8 and TRBJ1-1; D gene unclear. Germline CDR1 SGHVS, CDR2 FQNEAQ. The V gene lost 1 base and the J gene lost 2 bases, with 8 bases spanning the gap. This CDR3 spans 14 amino acids. The CDR3 region has the DNA TGTGCCAGCAGCTTAGTTGGAGGAAACACTGAAGCTTTCTTT. Its translation is CASSLVGGNTEAFF. Combining the CDR3 with reference TRBV7-8 and TRBJ1-1 gives the whole variable domain GAGVSQSPRYKVAKRGQDVALRCDPISGHVSLFWYQQALGQGPEFLTYFQNEAQLDKSGLPSDRFFAERPEGSVSTLKIQRTQQEDSAVYLCASSLVGGNTEAFFGQGTRLTVV.

The chain is built from TRBV19 and TRBJ1-5, with no clear D. Trimming cost V 3 bases and J 3 bases, with 12 bases left between them. The length of the CDR3 is 15 residues. Germline V gene sequence: CDR1 LNHDA, CDR2 SQIVND (reference sequence). CDR3 nucleotide sequence: TGTGCCAGTAGTATTTACCTTCGGGACAATCAGCCCCAGCATTTT. Amino acids: CASSIYLRDNQPQHF.

This clone was recorded at least ten times. The chain uses TRBV9 and TRBJ2-7; the match to TRBD2 covers 11 bases. Losses at the gene ends were 2 bases for V and 4 bases for J; bases not matched to a gene: 5. Per germline, CDR1 SGDLS and CDR2 YYNGEE. This CDR3 comprises 15 residues. The CDR3 coding sequence is TGTGCCAGCAGCGTCTTAGGGACTAGCGGATACGAGCAGTACTTC. It yields the protein CASSVLGTSGYEQYF.

The chain links TRBV6-4 to TRBJ2-2, with 9 bases matching TRBD1. The trim removed 5 bases at V and 0 bases at J, leaving 7 bases unmatched. The CDR3 contains 17 residues. From germline, CDR1 is MRHNA and CDR2 SNTAGT. Here the CDR3 reads CASSRYGTGSNTGELFF. For the CDR3, the DNA is TGTGCCAGCAGTCGTTATGGGACAGGGTCGAACACCGGGGAGCTGTTTTTT.

This chain uses TRBV7-2 with TRBJ2-4; 8 bases align to TRBD1. The V gene's germline CDR1 is SGHTA and CDR2 FQGNSA. The CDR3 runs to 14 residues. Trimming at V came to 5 bases and at J to 6 bases, leaving 6 bases not matched to a gene. The CDR3, as DNA: TGTGCCAGCAGCCCGGGGGACAGGCGAAACATTCAGTACTTC. It codes for CASSPGDRRNIQYF.

CDR3 loop: CASSLMAQGAGETQYF. The CDR3 DNA sequence: TGTGCCAGCAGCTTAATGGCACAGGGGGCTGGAGAGACCCAGTACTTC. The chain is built from TRBV11-2 and TRBJ2-5, with 9 bases matching TRBD1. The CDR3 spans 16 residues. Germline-derived CDR1 and CDR2 are SGHAT and FQNNGV. V dropped 2 bases and J dropped 4; count of bases not matched to a gene: 8.

The CDR3 DNA follows: TGTGCCAGCAGCTTAGGGGGACAGCAAAATGAGCAGTTCTTC. Its protein is CASSLGGQQNEQFF. The V gene is TRBV7-2, the J gene TRBJ2-1; 7 bases agree with TRBD1. The CDR3 length is 14 residues. Losses at the gene ends were 1 base for V and 7 bases for J; bases not matched to a gene: 4. The germline CDR1 and CDR2 sequences are SGHTA and FQGNSA. The complete variable domain, with remaining parts taken from reference TRBV7-2 and TRBJ2-1, reads GAGVSQSPSNKVTEKGKDVELRCDPISGHTALYWYRQSLGQGLEFLIYFQGNSAPDKSGLPSDRFSAERTGGSVSTLTIQRTQQEDSAVYLCASSLGGQQNEQFFGPGTRLTVL.

The gene calls are TRBV30 and TRBJ2-7; D might be TRBD1 (6 bases). Germline CDR1 GTSNPN, CDR2 SVGIG (reference sequence). Between the trimmed V and J ends, which lost 2 bases and 9 bases, there was a span of 11 bases. The CDR3 loop spans 11 amino acids. CDR3 in amino acids: CAWSTQGTQYF. The CDR3 region has the DNA TGTGCCTGGAGTACACAGGGTACGCAGTACTTC. The whole variable domain, remainder taken from reference TRBV30 and TRBJ2-7, is SQTIHQWPATLVQPVGSPLSLECTVEGTSNPNLYWYRQAAGRGLQLLFYSVGIGQISSEVPQNLSASRPQDRQFILSSKKLLLSDSGFYLCAWSTQGTQYFGPGTRLTVT.

Remarks on this clone: The same CDR3 arises from other DNA sequences in this sample as well. The CDR3 spells CASSIGGGVGNTIYF. For the CDR3, the DNA is TGTGCCAGTAGTATAGGCGGGGGCGTCGGAAACACCATATATTTT. The chain couples TRBV19 to TRBJ1-3, with D possibly being TRBD1 (6 bases). The V end was cut by 1 base, the J end by 4 bases, with 11 bases between. The length of the CDR3 is 15 residues. CDR1 and CDR2 from the germline V gene are LNHDA and SQIVND (reference sequence).

This clone was picked up a small number of times. The chain employs TRBV28 and TRBJ2-7, with a tentative D call TRBD1 (5 bases). The CDR3 totals 13 residues. V lost 7 bases and J 3 bases, leaving 13 bases between the germline ends. Germline V lookup: CDR1 MDHEN, CDR2 SYDVKM. CDR3 in DNA: TGTGCCAGCAACCCCGGACACAACTACGAGCAGTACTTC. It is translated as CASNPGHNYEQYF.

This sequence joins TRBV6-6 and TRBJ2-7; D unresolved. Per the germline V gene, CDR1 is MNHNY and CDR2 is SVGAGI (reference sequence). The ends were cut back, 3 bases at V and 3 bases at J, with 6 bases in the middle. This CDR3 region has 12 residues. This CDR3 is CASSYDVYEQYF. In nucleotides, the CDR3 is TGTGCCAGCAGTTATGATGTCTACGAGCAGTACTTC.

The gene calls are TRBV4-2 and TRBJ2-5; 10 positions agree with TRBD1. Germline trimming cut 2 bases from V and 5 bases from J; bases unmatched to any gene: 8. This CDR3 has 16 residues. The germline V gene has CDR1 LGHNA and CDR2 YNFKEQ. In DNA, the CDR3 is TGTGCCAGCAGCCAAAAGTCCGGACAGGGGGATGAGACCCAGTACTTC. Protein sequence: CASSQKSGQGDETQYF.

The genes are TRBV11-1 and TRBJ1-2; D gene ambiguous. Trimming removed 3 bases from V and 4 bases from J, with 12 bases in between. This CDR3 comprises 14 residues. Germline CDR1 reads SGHAT; CDR2 reads FQDESV (reference sequence). The CDR3 protein is CASSFYGSGYGYTF. For the CDR3, the DNA is TGTGCCAGCAGCTTTTATGGTTCCGGCTATGGCTACACCTTC.

V and J are TRBV29-1 and TRBJ1-1; 8 bases line up with TRBD1. Germline values: CDR1 SQVTM, CDR2 ANQGSEA. The CDR3 has 13 residues. After removal of 7 bases from V and 4 bases from J, the junction contained 8 bases not matched to a gene. The CDR3 DNA is TGCAGCGGTATAACAGGGGGGCCCACTGAAGCTTTCTTT. Protein sequence: CSGITGGPTEAFF.

The chain is built from TRBV6-5 and TRBJ1-2; weak D call: TRBD1 (6 bases). The V end lost 0 bases, the J end lost 10 bases, and 9 bases lay between the germline ends. The CDR3 has 12 amino acids. Germline CDR1 is MNHEY and CDR2 is SVGAGI. DNA for the CDR3: TGTGCCAGCAGTTACTCGGGACACCCCTACACCTTC. It is translated as CASSYSGHPYTF.

The J gene is TRBJ1-1, the V gene TRBV29-1; TRBD1 matches at 11 bases. J was trimmed by 7 bases and V by 6 bases; bases with no gene match: 4. Germline loops: CDR1 SQVTM, CDR2 ANQGSEA. The CDR3 spans 12 residues. CDR3 bases: TGCAGCGTGGGACAGGGGGGGAGTGAAGCTTTCTTT. As protein: CSVGQGGSEAFF. Full variable domain (rest looked up from reference TRBV29-1 and TRBJ1-1): SAVISQKPSRDICQRGTSLTIQCQVDSQVTMMFWYRQQPGQSLTLIATANQGSEATYESGFVIDKFPISRPNLTFSTLTVSNMSPEDSSIYLCSVGQGGSEAFFGQGTRLTVV.

Within the sample, this clone is medium-sized. The J gene is TRBJ1-5, the V gene TRBV19; D not resolved. CDR1 and CDR2 from the germline V gene are LNHDA and SQIVND (reference sequence). Deletions cut 8 bases from V and 3 bases from J, with 17 bases between. The CDR3 runs 15 residues. The chain's CDR3 is CASDWSPSFNQPQHF. The CDR3 nucleotides are TGTGCCAGTGACTGGTCCCCGTCTTTCAATCAGCCCCAGCATTTT.

The chain carries TRBV9 and TRBJ2-3, with D unclear. The germline gives CDR1 SGDLS, CDR2 YYNGEE. The CDR3 has 14 residues. V lost 0 bases, J lost 5 bases, and 10 bases lay in between. Here the CDR3 reads CASSVELWRDTQYF. CDR3 in DNA: TGTGCCAGCAGCGTAGAGTTGTGGAGAGATACGCAGTATTTT.

The J gene is TRBJ1-5, the V gene TRBV7-2; D might be TRBD1 (5 bases). V was trimmed by 5 bases and J by 13 bases, leaving 15 bases between them. Per germline, CDR1 SGHTA and CDR2 FQGNSA. This CDR3 is built from 12 residues. Here the CDR3 reads CASSPQGAGQHF. The CDR3 DNA reads TGTGCCAGCAGCCCCCAAGGGGCAGGACAGCATTTT. The variable domain in full, completed from reference TRBV7-2 and TRBJ1-5, reads GAGVSQSPSNKVTEKGKDVELRCDPISGHTALYWYRQSLGQGLEFLIYFQGNSAPDKSGLPSDRFSAERTGGSVSTLTIQRTQQEDSAVYLCASSPQGAGQHFGDGTRLSIL.